The 32 T cell receptor beta chains presented below share a single source sample, sequenced in a study of blood T cell repertoires in COVID-19. Generated by immunoSEQ multiplex PCR, the TCRdb table keeps only in-frame clones and is missing some. The sample includes some 390,000 clones, around 87% seen only once; the top ten take about 2%. Sequencing was carried out using peripheral blood. These receptors all stem from a woman aged 55-70 years with COVID-19, enrolled during active disease.

The V and J genes are TRBV18 and TRBJ1-1; no definite D call. Deletions cut 4 bases from V and 5 bases from J, with 11 bases between. Germline CDR1 is KGHSH and CDR2 is LQKENI. The CDR3 has 13 amino acids. The CDR3 coding sequence is TGTGCCAGCTCACAGGTCACGGGGACTGAAGCTTTCTTT. Amino acids: CASSQVTGTEAFF.

The chain has TRBV12-1 and TRBJ2-5; TRBD1, as called in the table, went unchecked against the DNA. TRBV12-1 is recorded as a pseudogene. This CDR3 has 17 residues. CDR3 DNA: TGTGCCAGCAGCTCCCCTCTGGCCCCAAAGGGGGCAGAGACCCAGTACTTC. Its protein product is CASSSPLAPKGAETQYF.

This clone has just a few counts. The V and J genes are TRBV28 and TRBJ1-2; 12 bases match TRBD1. The CDR3 is made up of 16 amino acids. J was trimmed by 4 bases and V by 4 bases; bases with no gene match: 7. Germline CDR1 reads MDHEN; CDR2 reads SYDVKM. CDR3 DNA sequence: TGTGCCAGCAGTTCACCGGGACAGGGGGCTTCCTATGGCTACACCTTC. It translates to CASSSPGQGASYGYTF.

This chain links TRBV5-4 with TRBJ1-2; no clear D. The germline CDR1 and CDR2 sequences are SGHNT and YYREEE (reference sequence). The CDR3 has 13 residues. Trimming cost V 0 bases and J 8 bases, with 11 bases left between them. CDR3 bases: TGTGCCAGCAGCTTGGTTGGGCTTGAGGGCTACACCTTC. Amino acid sequence: CASSLVGLEGYTF.

The gene calls are TRBV2 and TRBJ2-4; D is unclear. Germline-derived CDR1 and CDR2 are SNHLY and FYNNEI. The CDR3 length is 15 residues. The germline V and J ends were trimmed by 4 bases and 0 bases, with 10 bases remaining between them. CDR3 amino acids: CASSATSVAKNIQYF. The CDR3 coding sequence is TGTGCCAGCAGTGCTACTTCGGTAGCCAAAAACATTCAGTACTTC.

The genes are TRBV19 and TRBJ2-4; D may be TRBD2 (5 bases). This CDR3 comprises 14 residues. Germline-derived CDR1 and CDR2 are LNHDA and SQIVND (reference sequence). V was cut by 3 bases and J by 7 bases, with 13 bases left in between. The CDR3 DNA reads as TGTGCCAGTAGTATTAAATTCCGAGGGAACATTCAGTACTTC. The encoded protein is CASSIKFRGNIQYF.

The chain links TRBV5-8 to TRBJ1-5; maybe TRBD1 (5 bases). This CDR3 is built from 12 residues. Trimming pared 5 bases from V and 6 bases from J, leaving 9 bases between. Germline V gene data show CDR1 as SGHTS and CDR2 as YDEGEE. The chain's CDR3 is CASRVGGQPQHF. In nucleotides, the CDR3 is TGTGCCAGCAGGGTGGGGGGTCAGCCCCAGCATTTT.

For this clone: The sample holds other DNA sequences that translate to the same CDR3. The chain is built from TRBV18 and TRBJ2-2; 8 nucleotides align to TRBD2. Germline CDR1 and CDR2: KGHSH and LQKENI. J lost 5 bases, V lost 2 bases, and 4 bases had no gene match. The CDR3 contains 15 residues. In nucleotides, the CDR3 is TGTGCCAGCTCACCAGGACTAGCTGGGACCGGGGAGCTGTTTTTT. Its protein is CASSPGLAGTGELFF.

This chain links TRBV4-2 with TRBJ1-2; D is undetermined. V shed 1 base and J shed 8 bases, with 17 bases lying between them. Germline V gene lookup returns CDR1 LGHNA and CDR2 YNFKEQ. There are 15 residues in the CDR3. DNA of the CDR3: TGTGCCAGCAGCCAAGGCCCCGACGGCGTCGGGGGCTACACCTTC. Protein product: CASSQGPDGVGGYTF.

Note on this clone: The sample carries other DNA sequences with the same CDR3. The chain uses TRBV5-1 and TRBJ2-6, with D unresolved. CDR3 length equals 15 residues. With 0 bases removed from V and 0 bases from J, the gap between germline ends came to 4 bases. Germline V lookup: CDR1 SGHRS, CDR2 YFSETQ. The chain's CDR3 is CASSLASSGANVLTF. In nucleotides, the CDR3 is TGCGCCAGCAGCTTGGCCAGCTCTGGGGCCAACGTCCTGACTTTC.

V and J are TRBV7-2 and TRBJ2-3; 7 bases align to TRBD2. The V gene's germline CDR1 is SGHTA and CDR2 FQGNSA. Trimming removed 5 bases from V and 2 bases from J; junction bases left unmatched: 4. The CDR3 runs 14 residues. The CDR3: CASSTGLVTDTQYF. CDR3 bases: TGTGCCAGCAGCACCGGACTAGTCACAGATACGCAGTATTTT.

V and J are TRBV5-6 and TRBJ1-2; D is uncertain. V was pared by 3 bases and J by 7 bases, with 19 bases between. The germline CDR1 and CDR2 sequences are SGHDT and YYEEEE. The CDR3 is 15 amino acids. The CDR3: CASSSAGPSGAGYTF. CDR3 coding DNA: TGTGCCAGCAGCTCCGCGGGCCCTTCAGGCGCTGGCTACACCTTC.

In DNA form, the CDR3 reads TGTGCCAGCAGTTTCTCCGGCACTGAAGCTTTCTTT. It encodes CASSFSGTEAFF. The chain recombines TRBV27 with TRBJ1-1; no clear D gene. Trimming left V 3 bases short and J 4 bases short, with 6 bases between. Germline V lookup: CDR1 MNHEY, CDR2 SMNVEV (reference sequence). This CDR3 has 12 amino acids.

Note on this clone: Other DNA sequences in this sample translate to the same CDR3. The chain links TRBV2 to TRBJ1-2; D call uncertain. Germline loops: CDR1 SNHLY, CDR2 FYNNEI. The ends were cut back, 4 bases at V and 4 bases at J, with 10 bases in the middle. The CDR3 consists of 13 residues. Here the CDR3 reads CASSGPSGYGYTF. As DNA, the CDR3 is TGTGCCAGCAGTGGACCATCAGGCTATGGCTACACCTTC.

V is TRBV2 and J is TRBJ1-1; tentatively, D is TRBD1 (6 bases). The CDR3 sequence is 15 residues long. Trimming shortened V by 3 bases and J by 5 bases, and 16 bases separated the two germline ends. Germline V CDR1 and CDR2: SNHLY, FYNNEI. DNA for the CDR3: TGTGCCAGCAGTGAGTGGGGTACGAGGGGGACTGAAGCTTTCTTT. Protein product: CASSEWGTRGTEAFF.

The chain links TRBV6-5 to TRBJ2-2; weak D call: TRBD1 (6 bases). The CDR3 length is 16 residues. Germline lookup yields CDR1 MNHEY and CDR2 SVGAGI. Trimming left V 4 bases short and J 4 bases short, with 16 bases between. CDR3 nucleotide sequence: TGTGCCAGCAGTTCCGGGACACACGGGGCCACCGGGGAGCTGTTTTTT. Protein sequence: CASSSGTHGATGELFF.

V gene TRBV27 combines with J gene TRBJ1-1; 8 bases are a match to TRBD1. Unmatched junction bases numbered 18, after V lost 5 bases and J lost 4 bases. In germline, CDR1 is MNHEY, CDR2 SMNVEV (reference sequence). The CDR3 runs 18 residues. The CDR3 loop reads CASSIYRGGKAASTEAFF. In DNA, the CDR3 is TGTGCCAGCAGTATCTACAGGGGGGGCAAGGCGGCGAGCACTGAAGCTTTCTTT.

The CDR3 is CATSRGSGLASETQYF. DNA for the CDR3: TGTGCCACCAGCAGAGGATCGGGACTAGCATCGGAGACCCAGTACTTC. The rearrangement uses TRBV15 and TRBJ2-5, with TRBD2 identical over 9 bases. The CDR3 has 16 amino acids. Germline V CDR1 and CDR2: LNHNV, YYDKDF (reference sequence). Unmatched junction bases numbered 8, after V lost 1 base and J lost 5 bases. The entire variable domain, with the rest obtained from reference TRBV15 and TRBJ2-5, is as follows: DAMVIQNPRYQVTQFGKPVTLSCSQTLNHNVMYWYQQKSSQAPKLLFHYYDKDFNNEADTPDNFQSRRPNTSFCFLDIRSPGLGDTAMYLCATSRGSGLASETQYFGPGTRLLVL.

This clone was recorded a few times. The chain carries TRBV5-1 and TRBJ2-6; TRBD1 is a possible D gene (6 bases). Germline assignment: CDR1 SGHRS and CDR2 YFSETQ. V dropped 8 bases and J dropped 1 base, with 19 bases sitting between them. CDR3 length: 17 residues. As DNA, the CDR3 is TGCGCCAGGCCTGGGACACACCAGAGGTCTGGGGCCAACGTCCTGACTTTC. Amino acids: CARPGTHQRSGANVLTF.

V usage is TRBV27 and J usage is TRBJ2-7; tentatively, D is TRBD2 (5 bases). Germline loops: CDR1 MNHEY, CDR2 SMNVEV (reference sequence). Between the trimmed V and J ends, which lost 6 bases and 3 bases, there was a span of 12 bases. The CDR3 totals 13 residues. CDR3 DNA sequence: TGTGCCAGCAGCCCGAGGGTCGGCTACGAGCAGTACTTC. Encoded protein: CASSPRVGYEQYF.

The gene calls are TRBV5-1 and TRBJ2-7, with a weak D call TRBD1 (6 bases). From germline, CDR1 is SGHRS and CDR2 YFSETQ. The ends were cut back, 2 bases at V and 3 bases at J, with 15 bases in the middle. The CDR3 extends over 15 amino acids. The CDR3 is CASSFNTGTLYEQYF. The CDR3 nucleotides are TGCGCCAGCAGCTTCAACACAGGGACCCTCTACGAGCAGTACTTC. The whole variable domain, filled in from reference TRBV5-1 and TRBJ2-7, reads KAGVTQTPRYLIKTRGQQVTLSCSPISGHRSVSWYQQTPGQGLQFLFEYFSETQRNKGNFPGRFSGRQFSNSRSEMNVSTLELGDSALYLCASSFNTGTLYEQYFGPGTRLTVT.

The chain links TRBV12-5 to TRBJ2-7; D is unresolved. Germline CDR1 and CDR2: LGHNT and FRNRAP. The CDR3 contains 12 residues. The ends were cut back, 1 base at V and 7 bases at J, with 8 bases in the middle. CDR3 DNA: TGTGCTAGTGGTTTGGACCTGAGGGAGCAGTACTTC. Encoded protein: CASGLDLREQYF.

The sample holds a few counts of this clone. The rearrangement links TRBV3-1 (or the pseudogene TRBV3-2) to TRBJ2-2, with TRBD1 matching over 7 bases. Germline V gene sequence: CDR1 LGHDT, CDR2 YNNKEL (reference sequence). The CDR3 totals 17 residues. V lost 4 bases and J lost 10; bases outside the gene matches: 18. DNA for the CDR3: TGTGCCAGCAGCCTCGCCGGGACAGCTCCCGGTTCTGTGGAGCTGTTTTTT. Translating it yields CASSLAGTAPGSVELFF.

The chain carries TRBV6-1 and TRBJ1-1; 8 bases fit TRBD1. The CDR3 loop spans 14 amino acids. Germline loops: CDR1 MNHNS, CDR2 SASEGT. The trim removed 3 bases at V and 7 bases at J, leaving 7 bases unmatched. The CDR3 reads CASSDTTGGLEAFF. The CDR3 DNA reads as TGTGCCAGCAGTGACACTACAGGGGGACTTGAAGCTTTCTTT.

About this clone itself: One end of the junction is discordant with germline, which a read error may explain. The V call is TRBV30, the J call TRBJ2-5, with D perhaps TRBD2 (6 bases). This CDR3 comprises 11 residues. Germline values: CDR1 GTSNPN, CDR2 SVGIG (reference sequence). Written as DNA, the CDR3 is TGTGCCTGGAGTTTCGGGAGACCAACGAACTTC. This gives the protein CAWSFGRPTNF.

The genes are TRBV29-1 and TRBJ1-1; maybe TRBD1 (6 bases). This CDR3 region has 16 residues. CDR1 and CDR2 from the germline V gene are SQVTM and ANQGSEA. The germline V and J ends were trimmed by 4 bases and 3 bases, with 21 bases remaining between them. CDR3 sequence (DNA): TGCAGCGTTGTGGGGGGGCTAAGGCCAAGTGACACTGAAGCTTTCTTT. It is translated as CSVVGGLRPSDTEAFF.

This chain links TRBV7-8 with TRBJ1-2; D is possibly TRBD1 (5 bases). The germline CDR1 and CDR2 sequences are SGHVS and FQNEAQ. V was cut by 5 bases and J by 0 bases, with 13 bases left in between. The CDR3 contains 15 residues. CDR3 amino acids: CASSKRGGANYGYTF. The CDR3 DNA sequence: TGTGCCAGCAGCAAAAGGGGCGGGGCTAACTATGGCTACACCTTC.

V usage is TRBV3-1 (or the pseudogene TRBV3-2) and J usage is TRBJ1-1, with D possibly TRBD1 on 5 matching bases. Germline CDR1 and CDR2: LGHDT and YNNKEL (reference sequence). Trimming shortened V by 4 bases and J by 6 bases, and 12 bases separated the two germline ends. This CDR3 region has 13 residues. The chain's CDR3 is CASSPGGGPEAFF. Written as DNA, the CDR3 is TGTGCCAGCAGCCCGGGGGGGGGTCCTGAAGCTTTCTTT.

This chain uses TRBV3-1 (or the pseudogene TRBV3-2) with TRBJ2-5, with D possibly TRBD2 on 6 matching bases. Germline CDR1 reads LGHDT; CDR2 reads YNNKEL (reference sequence). V gave up 1 base and J gave up 5 bases, with 17 bases separating them. CDR3 length: 16 residues. The CDR3 loop is CASSQGNPGLGETQYF. The DNA for the CDR3 is TGTGCCAGCAGCCAAGGAAACCCGGGACTGGGGGAGACCCAGTACTTC.

The chain links TRBV7-2 to TRBJ2-1; 9 bases fit TRBD2. Per the germline V gene, CDR1 is SGHTA and CDR2 is FQGNSA. This CDR3 contains 16 residues. V gave up 6 bases and J gave up 5 bases; unmatched junction bases: 11. The CDR3 reads CASSRQGLAGNNEQFF. The CDR3 region has the DNA TGTGCCAGCAGTAGACAAGGGCTAGCGGGGAACAATGAGCAGTTCTTC.

This clone has a handful of counts. The chain couples TRBV6-5 to TRBJ1-5; TRBD1 matches 7 bases. Per germline, CDR1 MNHEY and CDR2 SVGAGI. V trimming: 5 bases; J trimming: 2 bases; junction bases outside the gene matches: 6. The CDR3 runs 15 residues. In nucleotides, the CDR3 is TGTGCCAGCAGTCTAACAGGGGATGGCAATCAGCCCCAGCATTTT. It is translated as CASSLTGDGNQPQHF.

The chain joins TRBV7-9 to TRBJ1-2; maybe TRBD1 (6 bases). Between the trimmed V and J ends, which lost 2 bases and 4 bases, there was a span of 8 bases. Germline assignment: CDR1 SEHNR and CDR2 FQNEAQ (reference sequence). The CDR3 length is 13 residues. This chain's CDR3 is CASSLTGLYGYTF. The CDR3 nucleotides read TGTGCCAGCAGCTTAACAGGGCTCTATGGCTACACCTTC.